The next 20 T cell receptor beta chains were all read from a single sample in a study of cytomegalovirus exposure and HLA in healthy donors. This PCR relied on a set of 60 Vbeta primers and 13 Jbeta primers. TCRdb's table, derived via immunoSEQ multiplex PCR, lists solely in-frame clones and lacks some. The profile covers 100,000 to 150,000 clones, with more than 60% appearing a single time and approximately 4.1% taken by the ten largest. What was sequenced was PBMCs. Receptors were obtained from a middle-aged woman in good health and CMV-seronegative.

About this clone itself: The junction differs from germline at one of its ends, possibly a read error. V and J are TRBV7-7 and TRBJ2-7, with TRBD2 identical over 7 bases. Germline CDR1 reads SSHAT; CDR2 reads FNYEAQ (reference sequence). There are 14 residues in the CDR3. The CDR3 reads CASSPSGGSYEQYF. In DNA form, the CDR3 reads TGTGCTAGCAGCCCTTCGGGGGGCTCCTACGAGCAGTACTTC.

This clone was found a few times. The J gene is TRBJ2-1, the V gene TRBV10-3; possible D gene TRBD1, 6 bases. Germline V CDR1 and CDR2: ENHRY, SYGVKD. The CDR3 runs to 13 residues. Between the trimmed V and J ends, which lost 6 bases and 6 bases, there was a span of 12 bases. The CDR3 region is CAISLRDINEQFF. The CDR3 bases are TGTGCCATCAGCTTACGGGACATCAATGAGCAGTTCTTC.

V is TRBV7-8 and J is TRBJ2-7, with 12 bases lining up with TRBD1. Trimming removed 0 bases from V and 6 bases from J; junction bases left unmatched: 3. CDR1 SGHVS and CDR2 FQNEAQ come from the germline V gene. CDR3 size: 15 residues. CDR3 protein: CASSLAGTGGVEQYF. CDR3 coding DNA: TGTGCCAGCAGCTTAGCCGGGACAGGGGGCGTCGAGCAGTACTTC.

The rearrangement links TRBV19 to TRBJ2-1; D is unresolved. Germline V CDR1 and CDR2: LNHDA, SQIVND (reference sequence). The V gene lost 7 bases and the J gene lost 7 bases, with 20 bases spanning the gap. The CDR3 covers 15 residues. The CDR3 DNA reads as TGTGCCAGTACTACTAACCCGAACCATGTGAATGAGCAGTTCTTC. Protein product: CASTTNPNHVNEQFF.

The chain couples TRBV27 to TRBJ2-5; D is perhaps TRBD1 (5 bases). The V gene's germline CDR1 is MNHEY and CDR2 SMNVEV (reference sequence). This CDR3 contains 12 residues. V lost 5 bases, J lost 6 bases, and 10 bases lay in between. The CDR3 reads CASSGQGKTQYF. The DNA for the CDR3 is TGTGCCAGCAGTGGCCAGGGAAAGACCCAGTACTTC.

The CDR3 DNA sequence: TGTGCCAGCAGTGAACTAACTAGCGTTTACTACGAGCAGTACTTC. Translated, it gives CASSELTSVYYEQYF. V gene TRBV2 combines with J gene TRBJ2-7, with 7 positions matching TRBD2. In germline, CDR1 is SNHLY, CDR2 FYNNEI. The CDR3 totals 15 residues. The ends lost 2 bases at V and 3 bases at J; junction bases unmatched: 7.

The V call is TRBV4-3, the J call TRBJ1-3, with 7 bases fitting TRBD1. CDR1 is LGHNA, CDR2 YSLEER, per germline. With 1 base clipped from V and 5 bases from J, the junction kept 5 bases outside the gene matches. The CDR3 runs to 15 residues. Here the CDR3 DNA reads TGCGCCAGCAGCCAAGCTTCGACAGGGAGAAACACCATATATTTT. Its translation is CASSQASTGRNTIYF.

Concerning this clone itself: This CDR3 is missing its conserved last phenylalanine or tryptophan, likely due to a read error. The rearrangement links TRBV12-5 to TRBJ1-2; 9 bases line up with TRBD1. Germline lookup yields CDR1 LGHNT and CDR2 FRNRAP. The V segment lost 1 base and the J segment 2 bases; nucleotides outside the gene matches: 8. The CDR3 totals 17 residues. The CDR3 coding sequence is TGTGCTAGTGGTTTGGCCGGAACAGGGGGCACGAACTATGGCTACACCCTC. It translates to CASGLAGTGGTNYGYTL.

The gene calls are TRBV4-2 and TRBJ2-6; D perhaps matches TRBD2 (6 bases). CDR1 and CDR2 from the germline V gene are LGHNA and YNFKEQ. Trimming shortened V by 0 bases and J by 2 bases, and 8 bases separated the two germline ends. CDR3 length equals 16 residues. The CDR3 DNA is TGTGCCAGCAGCCAAGACCGGAGGGCTGGGGCCAACGTCCTGACTTTC. Encoded protein: CASSQDRRAGANVLTF.

The V gene is TRBV19, the J gene TRBJ1-3; 7 nucleotides align to TRBD1. CDR3 length: 14 amino acids. Germline V gene lookup returns CDR1 LNHDA and CDR2 SQIVND (reference sequence). V lost 10 bases to trimming and J lost 2 bases; unmatched junction nucleotides: 8. The CDR3: CATKVDRAGNTIYF. The DNA for the CDR3 is TGTGCCACCAAAGTCGACAGGGCTGGAAACACCATATATTTT. Full variable domain (outside the CDR3, taken from reference TRBV19 and TRBJ1-3): DGGITQSPKYLFRKEGQNVTLSCEQNLNHDAMYWYRQDPGQGLRLIYYSQIVNDFQKGDIAEGYSVSREKKESFPLTVTSAQKNPTAFYLCATKVDRAGNTIYFGEGSWLTVV.

This clone was recorded a few times. The J gene is TRBJ2-5, the V gene TRBV28; no clear D. CDR3 length: 11 residues. From germline, CDR1 is MDHEN and CDR2 SYDVKM. V gave up 6 bases and J gave up 4 bases, with 6 bases separating them. The CDR3 region is CASSPRETQYF. The CDR3 region has the DNA TGTGCCAGCAGCCCCAGAGAGACCCAGTACTTC.

V gene TRBV5-5 combines with J gene TRBJ1-5; D remains ambiguous. The CDR3 is 13 amino acids. CDR1 SGHKS and CDR2 YYEKEE come from the germline V gene (reference sequence). Trimming removed 4 bases at V and 11 bases at J, with 16 bases between. CDR3 region: CASSPLVDTAQHF. CDR3 bases: TGTGCCAGCAGCCCCCTCGTTGACACGGCCCAGCATTTT. The whole variable domain, filled in from reference TRBV5-5 and TRBJ1-5, reads DAGVTQSPTHLIKTRGQQVTLRCSPISGHKSVSWYQQVLGQGPQFIFQYYEKEERGRGNFPDRFSARQFPNYSSELNVNALLLGDSALYLCASSPLVDTAQHFGDGTRLSIL.

V and J are TRBV4-2 and TRBJ2-1, with D maybe TRBD2 (6 bases). CDR1 and CDR2 (germline): LGHNA, YNFKEQ. The CDR3 consists of 18 residues. The V end lost 4 bases, the J end lost 9 bases, and 28 bases lay between the germline ends. As DNA, the CDR3 is TGTGCCAGCAGCCCCGATGCGGGACGGGGGTGGGGGATCGGTGAGCAGTTCTTC. Encoded protein: CASSPDAGRGWGIGEQFF.

The chain recombines TRBV11-2 with TRBJ2-7, with D possibly TRBD1 on 6 matching bases. The V and J ends lost 5 bases and 5 bases respectively, with 10 bases between them. The CDR3 sequence is 12 residues long. The germline CDR1 and CDR2 sequences are SGHAT and FQNNGV. CDR3 amino acids: CASSPQGHEQYF. CDR3 bases: TGTGCCAGCAGCCCACAGGGTCACGAGCAGTACTTC.

The chain combines TRBV19 with TRBJ1-2; D is unclear. V dropped 3 bases and J dropped 6 bases, with 20 bases sitting between them. Germline V gene lookup returns CDR1 LNHDA and CDR2 SQIVND (reference sequence). The CDR3 consists of 16 residues. In nucleotides, the CDR3 is TGTGCCAGTAGTATTATGGAGAGGGCAGCAGGCCATGGCTACACCTTC. It yields the protein CASSIMERAAGHGYTF. The whole variable domain, remainder taken from reference TRBV19 and TRBJ1-2, is DGGITQSPKYLFRKEGQNVTLSCEQNLNHDAMYWYRQDPGQGLRLIYYSQIVNDFQKGDIAEGYSVSREKKESFPLTVTSAQKNPTAFYLCASSIMERAAGHGYTFGSGTRLTVV.

The chain links TRBV4-2 to TRBJ2-1; 13 nucleotides align to TRBD2. V was clipped by 2 bases and J by 4 bases; unmatched bases: 11. The CDR3 length is 19 residues. CDR1 LGHNA and CDR2 YNFKEQ come from the germline V gene. CDR3 in DNA: TGTGCCAGCAGCCAACCCGGACTAGCGGGGGAGGAGATATACAATGAGCAGTTCTTC. Translation: CASSQPGLAGEEIYNEQFF.

This sequence joins TRBV29-1 and TRBJ2-2; D gene unclear. The CDR3 consists of 11 residues. CDR1 and CDR2 (germline): SQVTM, ANQGSEA. Between the trimmed V and J ends, which lost 7 bases and 6 bases, there was a span of 9 bases. The CDR3 reads CSAERSGELFF. CDR3 coding DNA: TGCAGCGCTGAGCGATCCGGGGAGCTGTTTTTT.

The chain links TRBV19 to TRBJ2-2; 9 bases agree with TRBD2. Germline V gives CDR1 LNHDA, CDR2 SQIVND (reference sequence). V shed 3 bases, J shed 5 bases, and the junction held 13 bases outside the gene matches. The CDR3 is 18 residues long. DNA for the CDR3: TGTGCCAGTAGTATGGGTCCTGGCGGGGGGGCCATAACCGGGGAGCTGTTTTTT. It yields the protein CASSMGPGGGAITGELFF.

CDR3 protein: CASREAYGYTF. The DNA for the CDR3 is TGCGCCAGCAGGGAGGCATATGGCTACACCTTC. This chain connects TRBV5-1 to TRBJ1-2; D is ambiguous. With 5 bases removed from V and 5 bases from J, the gap between germline ends came to 7 bases. The CDR3 has 11 amino acids. Looked up from germline, CDR1 is SGHRS and CDR2 is YFSETQ.

The chain couples TRBV7-2 to TRBJ2-5, with D perhaps TRBD2 (6 bases). Germline-derived CDR1 and CDR2 are SGHTA and FQGNSA. Trimming removed 4 bases from V and 3 bases from J, with 9 bases in between. CDR3 length: 13 residues. CDR3 coding DNA: TGTGCCAGCAGCTCCCCGGGGGAAGAGACCCAGTACTTC. This sequence encodes CASSSPGEETQYF. The variable domain in full, with the rest retrieved from reference TRBV7-2 and TRBJ2-5, is GAGVSQSPSNKVTEKGKDVELRCDPISGHTALYWYRQSLGQGLEFLIYFQGNSAPDKSGLPSDRFSAERTGGSVSTLTIQRTQQEDSAVYLCASSSPGEETQYFGPGTRLLVL.